Listed here are 27 T cell receptor beta chains from one sample, sequenced in a study of T cell responses to AZD1222 COVID-19 vaccine (dated by TCRdb to about 2021). According to the study, the label for this sample's time point signals: baseline before first vaccination. The method was the immunoSEQ multiplex PCR assay. The source is immuneACCESS, and TCRdb retained only in-frame sequences with V and J called. Part of the clones is not carried over; for the studies checked, unresolved V genes explain less than half of this, and the remainder is unexplained. Across this sample there are about 82,000 clones, with roughly 90% seen only once. In total, the top ten clones hold 5.2% of the sample. Material: peripheral blood, obtained on day 0 of AZD1222 vaccination. These receptors were obtained from an adult in good health.

The chain employs TRBV7-3 and TRBJ1-2, with TRBD1 matching 8 bases. The germline V gene encodes CDR1 SGHTA and CDR2 FQGTGA. J lost 6 bases, V lost 0 bases, and 9 bases had no gene match. The CDR3 contains 16 residues. Here the CDR3 reads CASSLTGFDRGDGYTF. The CDR3 nucleotides are TGTGCCAGCAGCTTAACGGGGTTTGACAGGGGAGATGGCTACACCTTC.

V gene TRBV3-1 (or the pseudogene TRBV3-2) combines with J gene TRBJ1-2; maybe TRBD1 (6 bases). Germline values: CDR1 LGHDT, CDR2 YNNKEL (reference sequence). This CDR3 comprises 18 residues. V was shortened by 0 bases and J by 2 bases, with 19 bases between the two germline ends. The CDR3 DNA is TGTGCCAGCAGCCAAGATACAACGGGGGCTTTGACCAACTATGGCTACACCTTC. This gives the protein CASSQDTTGALTNYGYTF.

The genes are TRBV18 and TRBJ1-1; 9 bases fit TRBD1. The J segment lost 7 bases and the V segment lost 4 bases, leaving 4 bases of the junction unmatched. The CDR3 runs 13 residues. The germline V gene encodes CDR1 KGHSH and CDR2 LQKENI. The CDR3 loop reads CASSLGQGFEAFF. The CDR3 nucleotides read TGTGCCAGCTCACTGGGACAGGGATTTGAAGCTTTCTTT.

The chain employs TRBV3-1 (or the pseudogene TRBV3-2) and TRBJ2-4, with TRBD1 as a possible D gene (6 bases). V shed 5 bases and J shed 5 bases, with 22 bases lying between them. CDR3 length: 17 amino acids. From germline, CDR1 is LGHDT and CDR2 YNNKEL (reference sequence). The CDR3 nucleotides are TGTGCCAGCAGCAAAGGGGGTCCCATTTGCAAAGAAAACATTCAGTACTTC. As protein: CASSKGGPICKENIQYF.

This chain connects TRBV5-4 to TRBJ1-1; D possibly corresponds to TRBD1 (6 bases). V gave up 3 bases and J gave up 1 base, with 10 bases separating them. CDR1 and CDR2 (germline): SGHNT, YYREEE (reference sequence). This CDR3 is 14 amino acids long. The CDR3 coding sequence is TGTGCCAGCAGCTCGCGGACAGCGAACACTGAAGCTTTCTTT. It encodes CASSSRTANTEAFF.

This chain links TRBV28 with TRBJ1-1; 7 positions agree with TRBD1. Losses at the gene ends were 11 bases for V and 10 bases for J; bases not matched to a gene: 10. This CDR3 spans 11 amino acids. Germline V lookup: CDR1 MDHEN, CDR2 SYDVKM. The CDR3: CAAKYRGRAFF. DNA of the CDR3: TGTGCCGCCAAATACAGGGGACGAGCTTTCTTT.

The J gene is TRBJ2-5, the V gene TRBV14; D might be TRBD2 (6 bases). This CDR3 comprises 14 residues. The germline gives CDR1 SGHDN, CDR2 FVKESK. Between the trimmed V and J ends, which lost 5 bases and 1 base, there was a span of 11 bases. As DNA, the CDR3 is TGTGCCAGCAGCACCCGGGGGTTCCAAGAGACCCAGTACTTC. It is translated as CASSTRGFQETQYF.

This rearrangement joins TRBV5-1 to TRBJ1-1, with TRBD1 matching 9 bases. J was trimmed by 0 bases and V by 4 bases; bases with no gene match: 4. The V gene's germline CDR1 is SGHRS and CDR2 YFSETQ. The CDR3 length is 15 residues. CDR3 DNA sequence: TGCGCCAGCAGCAACACAGGGGGCATGAACACTGAAGCTTTCTTT. The encoded protein is CASSNTGGMNTEAFF.

This chain uses TRBV14 with TRBJ1-2; 7 bases agree with TRBD1. J was trimmed by 2 bases and V by 1 base; bases with no gene match: 4. CDR1 is SGHDN and CDR2 is FVKESK in the germline V gene. There are 15 residues in the CDR3. Here the CDR3 reads CASSQGKQGNYGYTF. In DNA, the CDR3 is TGTGCCAGCAGCCAAGGAAAACAGGGGAACTATGGCTACACCTTC.

V usage is TRBV6-1 and J usage is TRBJ1-2, with a weak D call TRBD1 (5 bases). The CDR3 runs 14 residues. Trimming removed 2 bases at V and 8 bases at J, with 15 bases between. Germline V gives CDR1 MNHNS, CDR2 SASEGT. Here the CDR3 reads CASSENGRVGGYTF. CDR3 DNA: TGTGCCAGCAGTGAAAATGGCAGGGTCGGCGGCTACACCTTC.

The V and J genes are TRBV6-2 or TRBV6-3 and TRBJ2-5; maybe TRBD2 (7 bases). CDR1 and CDR2 (germline): MNHEY, SVGEGT. The CDR3 is made up of 14 amino acids. V lost 4 bases and J lost 5, with 14 bases in between. The DNA of the CDR3 is TGTGCCAGCAGTTCCCCGGGGGGCGGCGAGACCCAGTACTTC. Translation gives CASSSPGGGETQYF.

The V and J genes are TRBV29-1 and TRBJ2-7, with D possibly TRBD1 on 5 matching bases. Trimming took 7 bases from V and 2 from J, leaving 12 bases between them. The length of the CDR3 is 12 residues. The germline gives CDR1 SQVTM, CDR2 ANQGSEA. This chain's CDR3 is CSGVTDTYEQYF. The DNA of the CDR3 is TGCAGCGGGGTGACAGATACCTACGAGCAGTACTTC.

The gene calls are TRBV11-2 and TRBJ2-7; the match to TRBD1 covers 9 bases. The germline CDR1 and CDR2 sequences are SGHAT and FQNNGV. The CDR3 has 14 residues. The junction had 9 bases not matched to a gene; V was cut back by 7 bases and J by 5 bases. The CDR3, as DNA: TGTGCCAGCAACAACAAGGACAGGGGCAACGAGCAGTACTTC. Translating it yields CASNNKDRGNEQYF.

The chain combines TRBV5-6 with TRBJ2-7, with D maybe TRBD1 (6 bases). Germline values: CDR1 SGHDT, CDR2 YYEEEE. V lost 5 bases to trimming and J lost 2 bases, with 14 bases between them. The CDR3 totals 14 residues. CDR3 bases: TGTGCCAGCAGATACAGGGAAATCCCCTACGAGCAGTACTTC. Its translation: CASRYREIPYEQYF.

The chain links TRBV4-1 to TRBJ1-3; TRBD1 might be the D (5 bases). This CDR3 comprises 16 residues. Germline V lookup: CDR1 MGHRA, CDR2 YSYEKL. V lost 1 base to trimming and J lost 0 bases, with 10 bases between them. The CDR3 spells CASSQGGAISGNTIYF. CDR3 nucleotides: TGCGCCAGCAGCCAAGGTGGGGCGATCTCTGGAAACACCATATATTTT.

In this sample, this clone turned up a few times. The chain carries TRBV5-1 and TRBJ1-2, with D tentatively TRBD1 (6 bases). Germline V gene sequence: CDR1 SGHRS, CDR2 YFSETQ. V lost 5 bases and J 4 bases, leaving 18 bases between the germline ends. The CDR3 length is 15 residues. The CDR3, as DNA: TGCGCCAGCAGAGATTCGGGACAAATTATCTATGGCTACACCTTC. As protein: CASRDSGQIIYGYTF. Together with reference TRBV5-1 and TRBJ1-2, the CDR3 gives the full variable domain: KAGVTQTPRYLIKTRGQQVTLSCSPISGHRSVSWYQQTPGQGLQFLFEYFSETQRNKGNFPGRFSGRQFSNSRSEMNVSTLELGDSALYLCASRDSGQIIYGYTFGSGTRLTVV.

Written as DNA, the CDR3 is TGCGCCAGCAGTAACAGACAGGGGGGCTCCTACAATGAGCAGTTCTTC. This translates into CASSNRQGGSYNEQFF. The chain couples TRBV5-1 to TRBJ2-1; 9 bases map to TRBD1. V lost 5 bases to trimming and J lost 0 bases; unmatched junction nucleotides: 6. Germline CDR1 SGHRS, CDR2 YFSETQ. The CDR3 runs to 16 residues.

The V gene is TRBV19, the J gene TRBJ1-6; 7 bases fit TRBD1. Germline CDR1 is LNHDA and CDR2 is SQIVND (reference sequence). The CDR3 length is 16 residues. The junction had 8 bases not matched to a gene; V was cut back by 5 bases and J by 4 bases. The CDR3 reads CASSPGTVLYNSPLHF. CDR3 in DNA: TGTGCCAGTAGTCCCGGGACAGTGTTATATAATTCACCCCTCCACTTT.

The V call is TRBV3-1 (or the pseudogene TRBV3-2), the J call TRBJ1-4, with TRBD1 matching 7 bases. Germline values: CDR1 LGHDT, CDR2 YNNKEL (reference sequence). This CDR3 contains 18 residues. The J segment lost 3 bases and the V segment lost 0 bases, leaving 10 bases of the junction unmatched. The CDR3 is CASSQDSGRTGPNEKLFF. CDR3 bases: TGTGCCAGCAGCCAAGATTCTGGAAGGACAGGTCCTAATGAAAAACTGTTTTTT.

The sample holds a few counts of this clone. This rearrangement joins TRBV10-3 to TRBJ1-1; D not certain. V dropped 5 bases and J dropped 4 bases, with 11 bases sitting between them. CDR3 length equals 13 residues. Germline V lookup: CDR1 ENHRY, CDR2 SYGVKD. CDR3 in amino acids: CAISQGFGTEAFF. DNA of the CDR3: TGTGCCATCAGTCAAGGTTTCGGCACTGAAGCTTTCTTT.

This rearrangement joins TRBV30 to TRBJ2-5; D uncertain. The CDR3 has 12 amino acids. Germline CDR1 GTSNPN, CDR2 SVGIG (reference sequence). Trimming stripped 2 bases from V and 4 bases from J, with 8 bases between. The CDR3 loop is CAWSLGGETQYF. CDR3 sequence (DNA): TGTGCCTGGAGTCTTGGCGGAGAGACCCAGTACTTC.

The rearrangement links TRBV11-2 to TRBJ2-4; D possibly uses TRBD1 or TRBD2 (5 bases each). The CDR3 extends over 14 amino acids. V lost 1 base and J 7 bases, leaving 11 bases between the germline ends. Looked up from germline, CDR1 is SGHAT and CDR2 is FQNNGV. The CDR3 region has the DNA TGTGCCAGCAGCTTAGGTGAGGGGTCGAACATTCAGTACTTC. Translated, it gives CASSLGEGSNIQYF.

This chain connects TRBV27 to TRBJ1-5, with D unresolved. V dropped 6 bases and J dropped 0 bases, with 6 bases sitting between them. The length of the CDR3 is 13 residues. Looked up from germline, CDR1 is MNHEY and CDR2 is SMNVEV (reference sequence). The CDR3, as DNA: TGTGCCAGCAGAATCAATAGCAATCAGCCCCAGCATTTT. Translating gives CASRINSNQPQHF.

This chain links TRBV3-1 (or the pseudogene TRBV3-2) with TRBJ2-5; no firm D call. This CDR3 has 13 amino acids. The V end lost 4 bases, the J end lost 4 bases, and 10 bases lay between the germline ends. Germline-derived CDR1 and CDR2 are LGHDT and YNNKEL (reference sequence). For the CDR3, the DNA is TGTGCCAGCAGCCCATCCGGGTTAGAGACCCAGTACTTC. It specifies CASSPSGLETQYF.

The gene calls are TRBV24-1 and TRBJ1-5; possibly TRBD1 for D (6 bases). V dropped 10 bases and J dropped 3 bases, with 9 bases sitting between them. In germline, CDR1 is KGHDR, CDR2 SFDVKD. This CDR3 comprises 12 residues. CDR3: CATGGPNQPQHF. The CDR3 DNA sequence: TGTGCCACGGGGGGCCCCAATCAGCCCCAGCATTTT.

The chain joins TRBV21-1 to TRBJ1-5. TRBV21-1 corresponds to a pseudogene. The CDR3 is 16 residues long. The CDR3 protein is CASSHPGGRGWQPQHF. The CDR3, as DNA: TGTGCCAGCAGTCACCCGGGGGGCAGGGGCTGGCAGCCCCAGCATTTT.

The chain joins TRBV28 to TRBJ1-2, with D possibly being TRBD1 (5 bases). This CDR3 has 12 residues. CDR1 is MDHEN and CDR2 is SYDVKM in the germline V gene. Deletions cut 7 bases from V and 4 bases from J, with 10 bases between. The CDR3 DNA follows: TGTGCCAGCACCGACAGAAGCTATGGCTACACCTTC. Translating it yields CASTDRSYGYTF.